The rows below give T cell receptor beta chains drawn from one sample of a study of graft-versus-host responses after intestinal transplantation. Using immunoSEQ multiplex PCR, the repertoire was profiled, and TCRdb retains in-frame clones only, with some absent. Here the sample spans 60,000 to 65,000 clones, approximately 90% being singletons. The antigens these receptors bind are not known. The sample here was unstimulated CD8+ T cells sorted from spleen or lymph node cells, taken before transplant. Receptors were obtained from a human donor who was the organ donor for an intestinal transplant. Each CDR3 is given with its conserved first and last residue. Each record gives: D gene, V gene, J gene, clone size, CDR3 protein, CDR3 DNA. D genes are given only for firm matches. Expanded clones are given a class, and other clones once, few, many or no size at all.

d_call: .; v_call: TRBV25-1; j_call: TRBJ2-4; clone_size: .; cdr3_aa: CASSEYAAGKDKNIQYF; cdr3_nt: TGTGCCAGCAGTGAATACGCGGCAGGGAAGGACAAAAACATTCAGTACTTC
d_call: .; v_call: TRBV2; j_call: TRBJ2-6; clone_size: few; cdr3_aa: CASSEAGGSGANVLTF; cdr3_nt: TGTGCCAGCAGTGAAGCCGGGGGCTCTGGGGCCAACGTCCTGACTTTC
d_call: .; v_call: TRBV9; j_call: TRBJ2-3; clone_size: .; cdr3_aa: CASSVEPGGGTDTQYF; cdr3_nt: TGTGCCAGCAGCGTAGAACCGGGGGGCGGCACAGATACGCAGTATTTT
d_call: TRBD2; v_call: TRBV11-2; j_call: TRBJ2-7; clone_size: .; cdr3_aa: CACLEASGSFYEQYF; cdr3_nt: TGTGCCTGCTTAGAGGCTAGCGGGAGTTTCTACGAGCAGTACTTC
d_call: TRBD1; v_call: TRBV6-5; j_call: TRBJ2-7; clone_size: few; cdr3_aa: CASSYEGAPSYEQYF; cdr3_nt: TGTGCCAGCAGTTACGAGGGGGCCCCCTCCTACGAGCAGTACTTC
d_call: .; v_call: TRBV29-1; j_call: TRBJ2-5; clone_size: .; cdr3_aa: CSAWAGNIQETQYF; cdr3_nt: TGCAGCGCTTGGGCAGGGAACATCCAAGAGACCCAGTACTTC
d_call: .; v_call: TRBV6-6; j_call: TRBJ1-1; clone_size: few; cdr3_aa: CASSYTPGENTEAFF; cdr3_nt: TGTGCCAGCAGTTACACCCCGGGGGAGAACACTGAAGCTTTCTTT
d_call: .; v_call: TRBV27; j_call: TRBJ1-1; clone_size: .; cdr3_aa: CASMWGPGANTEAFF; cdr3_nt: .
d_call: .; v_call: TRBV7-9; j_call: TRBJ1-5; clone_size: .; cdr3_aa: CASSFQDSNQPQHF; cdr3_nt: TGTGCCAGCAGCTTCCAGGATAGCAATCAGCCCCAGCATTTT
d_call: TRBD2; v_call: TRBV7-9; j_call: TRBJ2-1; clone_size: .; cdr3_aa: CASSSTSTGDNEQFF; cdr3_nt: TGTGCCAGCAGCTCGACTAGCACGGGAGACAATGAGCAGTTCTTC
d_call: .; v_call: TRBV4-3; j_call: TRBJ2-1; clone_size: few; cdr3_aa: CASSQGREEQFF; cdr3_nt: TGCGCCAGCAGCCAGGGCAGGGAAGAGCAGTTCTTC
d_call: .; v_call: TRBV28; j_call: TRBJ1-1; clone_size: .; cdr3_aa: CASIEAGMNTEAFF; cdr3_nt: TGTGCCAGCATTGAGGCAGGGATGAACACTGAAGCTTTCTTT
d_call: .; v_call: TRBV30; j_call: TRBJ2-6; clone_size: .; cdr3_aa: CAWSTASGANVLTF; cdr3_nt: TGTGCCTGGAGTACAGCTTCTGGGGCCAACGTCCTGACTTTC
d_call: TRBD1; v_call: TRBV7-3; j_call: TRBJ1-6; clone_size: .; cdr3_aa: CASSLRGPGDSLFSPLHF; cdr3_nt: TGTGCCAGCAGCTTAAGAGGGCCGGGGGACAGCCTTTTCTCACCCCTCCACTTT
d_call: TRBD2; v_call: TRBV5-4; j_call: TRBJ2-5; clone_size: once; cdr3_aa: CASSLRTSGSSTQYF; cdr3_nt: TGTGCCAGCAGCTTGAGGACTAGCGGGAGTTCGACCCAGTACTTC
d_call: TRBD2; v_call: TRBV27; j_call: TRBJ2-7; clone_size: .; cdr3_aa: CASGPSSGMAYEQYF; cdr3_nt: TGTGCCAGCGGACCTTCTAGCGGGATGGCCTACGAGCAGTACTTC
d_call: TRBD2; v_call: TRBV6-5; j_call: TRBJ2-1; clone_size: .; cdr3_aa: CASRPEASGSNEQFF; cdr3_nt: TGTGCCAGCAGGCCCGAAGCTAGCGGGAGTAATGAGCAGTTCTTC
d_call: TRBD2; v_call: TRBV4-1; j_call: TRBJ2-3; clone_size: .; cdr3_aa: CASSLAGSTDTQYF; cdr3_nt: TGCGCCAGCAGCCTAGCGGGGAGCACAGATACGCAGTATTTT
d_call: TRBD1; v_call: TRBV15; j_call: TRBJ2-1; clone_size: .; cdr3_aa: CATSRTRTGGNEQFF; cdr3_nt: TGTGCCACCAGCAGAACACGGACAGGGGGCAATGAGCAGTTCTTC
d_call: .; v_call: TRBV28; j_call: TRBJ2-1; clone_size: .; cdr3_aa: CASSPLGLNYNEQFF; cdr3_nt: TGTGCCAGCAGCCCACTCGGACTAAACTACAATGAGCAGTTCTTC
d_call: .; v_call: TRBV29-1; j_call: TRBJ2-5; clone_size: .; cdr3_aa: CSVENPGTLQETQYF; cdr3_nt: TGCAGCGTTGAAAATCCGGGAACCTTACAAGAGACCCAGTACTTC
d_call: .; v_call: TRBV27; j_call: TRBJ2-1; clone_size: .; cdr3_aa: CASSPPNLAEYNNEQFF; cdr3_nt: TGTGCCAGCAGTCCGCCAAATTTAGCGGAATATAACAATGAGCAGTTCTTC
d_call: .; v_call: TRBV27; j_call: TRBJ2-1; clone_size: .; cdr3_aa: CASSLEDNYNEQFF; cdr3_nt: TGTGCCAGCAGTTTAGAGGACAACTACAATGAGCAGTTCTTC
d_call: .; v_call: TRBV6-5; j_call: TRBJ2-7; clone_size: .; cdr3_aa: CASSYSIQGLGEQYF; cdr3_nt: TGTGCCAGCAGTTACTCGATCCAGGGGCTAGGCGAGCAGTACTTC
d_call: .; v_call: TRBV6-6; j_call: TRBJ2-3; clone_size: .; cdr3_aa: CASSYSLLRFYTQYF; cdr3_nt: TGTGCCAGCAGTTACTCGCTCCTCCGGTTCTATACGCAGTATTTT
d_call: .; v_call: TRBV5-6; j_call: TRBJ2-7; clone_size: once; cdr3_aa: CASSSFALAGWEYEQYF; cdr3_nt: TGTGCCAGCAGCAGCTTCGCCTTGGCGGGGTGGGAATACGAGCAGTACTTC
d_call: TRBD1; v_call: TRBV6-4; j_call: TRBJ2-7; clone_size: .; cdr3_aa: CASSDCGTGYLEQYF; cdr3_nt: TGTGCCAGCAGTGATTGCGGGACAGGGTATCTCGAGCAGTACTTC
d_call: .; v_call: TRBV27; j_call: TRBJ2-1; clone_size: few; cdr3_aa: CASSDGSWYNEQFF; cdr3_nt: TGTGCCAGCAGCGACGGGTCCTGGTACAATGAGCAGTTCTTC
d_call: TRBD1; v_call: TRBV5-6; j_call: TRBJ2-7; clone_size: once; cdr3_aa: CASRGTGVLNEQYF; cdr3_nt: TGTGCCAGCCGCGGGACAGGGGTCCTGAACGAGCAGTACTTC
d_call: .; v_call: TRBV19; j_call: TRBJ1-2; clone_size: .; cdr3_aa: CASSSTTNYGYTF; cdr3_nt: TGTGCCAGTTCGTCTACTACTAACTATGGCTACACCTTC
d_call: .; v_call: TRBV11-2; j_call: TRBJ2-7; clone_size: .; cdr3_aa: CASSFELPYEQYF; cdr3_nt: TGTGCCAGCAGCTTCGAACTTCCCTACGAGCAGTACTTC
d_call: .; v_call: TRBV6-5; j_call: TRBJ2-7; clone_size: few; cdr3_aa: CASSYGGAQEEQYF; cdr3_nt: TGTGCCAGCAGTTACGGCGGGGCGCAGGAGGAGCAGTACTTC
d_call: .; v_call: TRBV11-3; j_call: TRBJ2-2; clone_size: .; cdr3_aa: CASAGANTGELFF; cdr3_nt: TGTGCCAGCGCAGGGGCGAACACCGGGGAGCTGTTTTTT
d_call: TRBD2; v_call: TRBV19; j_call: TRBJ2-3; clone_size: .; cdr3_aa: CASGDSGRTTDTQYF; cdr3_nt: TGTGCCAGTGGGGATAGCGGGAGGACGACAGATACGCAGTATTTT
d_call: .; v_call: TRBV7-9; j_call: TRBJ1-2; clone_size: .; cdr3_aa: CASSLVGGYYGYTF; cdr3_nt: TGTGCCAGCAGCTTAGTTGGGGGCTACTATGGCTACACCTTC
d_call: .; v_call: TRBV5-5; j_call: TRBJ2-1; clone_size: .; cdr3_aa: CASSFTGNEQFF; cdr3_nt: TGTGCCAGCAGCTTTACAGGCAATGAGCAGTTCTTC
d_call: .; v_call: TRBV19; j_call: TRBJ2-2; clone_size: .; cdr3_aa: CASSVGGRGAGELFF; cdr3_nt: TGTGCCAGTAGTGTCGGGGGGCGCGGGGCCGGGGAGCTGTTTTTT
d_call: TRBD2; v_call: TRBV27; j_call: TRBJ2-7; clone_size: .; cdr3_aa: CASSYGTMGAGDPHREQYF; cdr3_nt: TGTGCCAGCAGTTATGGGACGATGGGAGCGGGAGATCCCCATCGGGAGCAGTACTTC
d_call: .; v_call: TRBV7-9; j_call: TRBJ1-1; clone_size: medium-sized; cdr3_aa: CASRGIEAFF; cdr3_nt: TGTGCCAGCCGGGGGATTGAAGCTTTCTTT
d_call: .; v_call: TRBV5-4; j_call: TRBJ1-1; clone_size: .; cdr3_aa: CASSFPGMNTEAFF; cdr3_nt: TGTGCCAGCAGCTTCCCGGGGATGAACACTGAAGCTTTCTTT
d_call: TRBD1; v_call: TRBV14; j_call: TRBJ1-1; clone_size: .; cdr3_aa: CASSLFTGGNEAFF; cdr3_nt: TGTGCCAGCAGCCTCTTTACAGGGGGGAATGAAGCTTTCTTT
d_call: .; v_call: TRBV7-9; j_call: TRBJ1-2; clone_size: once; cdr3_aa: CASSFAWDSTDYGYTF; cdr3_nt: TGTGCCAGCAGCTTTGCATGGGACTCCACGGATTATGGCTACACCTTC
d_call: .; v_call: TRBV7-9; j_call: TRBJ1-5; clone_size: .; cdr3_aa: CASSPIPGNQPQHF; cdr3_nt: TGTGCCAGCAGCCCGATCCCAGGCAATCAGCCCCAGCATTTT
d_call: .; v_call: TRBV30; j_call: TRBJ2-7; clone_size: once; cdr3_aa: CAWSVRGTAYEQYF; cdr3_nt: TGTGCCTGGAGTGTACGCGGGACCGCGTACGAGCAGTACTTC
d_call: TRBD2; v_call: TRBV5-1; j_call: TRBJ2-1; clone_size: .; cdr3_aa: CASSTETGLAEYNEQFF; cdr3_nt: TGCGCCAGCAGCACCGAAACGGGACTAGCGGAATACAATGAGCAGTTCTTC
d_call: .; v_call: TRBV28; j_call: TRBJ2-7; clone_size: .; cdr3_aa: CASTLNLDGGSYEQYF; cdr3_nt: TGCGCCAGCACCCTCAATTTGGACGGGGGATCCTACGAGCAGTACTTC
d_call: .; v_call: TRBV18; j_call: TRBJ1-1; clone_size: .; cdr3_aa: CASSYSGHGNTEAFF; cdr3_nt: TGTGCCAGCTCATATTCGGGACACGGGAACACTGAAGCTTTCTTT